This T cell receptor beta chain stems from a study of graft-versus-host responses after intestinal transplantation. Study-wide context: Multivisceral, liver-intestinal, or isolated intestinal transplants were given to recipients. For approximately three years after anti-thymocyte globulin induction, all recipients took tacrolimus and steroids.

CDR3 length: 14 amino acids. From germline, CDR1 is SGHTA and CDR2 FQGNSA. V lost 1 base, J lost 10 bases, and 11 bases lay in between. Worth noting for this clone: As yet, its antigen is unknown.

TCRdb keeps only in-frame clones here, not all; method: immunoSEQ multiplex PCR. The repertoire holds 75,000 to 100,000 clones, with about nine tenths as singletons. Here the sequenced sample was unstimulated CD4+ T cells sorted from spleen or lymph node cells, taken before transplant. V usage is TRBV7-2 and J usage is TRBJ1-6; D uncertain. The receptor was derived from a human donor who was the organ donor for an intestinal transplant. CDR3 amino acids: CASSLEAGESPLHF. The CDR3 DNA reads as TGTGCCAGCAGCTTAGAGGCAGGTGAATCACCCCTCCACTTT.